The 2 T cell receptor beta chains reported below all come from one sample, sequenced in a study of blood T cell repertoires in COVID-19. The repertoire was sequenced with immunoSEQ multiplex PCR; TCRdb's copy has only in-frame clones and lacks some. The sample contains approximately 130,000 clones, less than 90% of which appear only once. The specimen sequenced was PBMCs or T cells enriched from blood (not recorded which). Source of these receptors: a woman between 45 and 65 years old who had recovered from COVID-19.

The V call is TRBV27, the J call TRBJ2-7, with 11 bases fitting TRBD1. The CDR3 length is 15 residues. CDR1 is MNHEY and CDR2 is SMNVEV in the germline V gene (reference sequence). The trim removed 5 bases at V and 7 bases at J, leaving 10 bases unmatched. CDR3 residues: CASSLFGQGAEEQYF. The CDR3 nucleotides read TGTGCCAGCAGTCTTTTCGGACAGGGGGCAGAGGAGCAGTACTTC.

V and J are TRBV11-3 and TRBJ1-1; a weak D match, TRBD1 (6 bases). The CDR3 extends over 14 amino acids. V lost 5 bases, J lost 1 base, and 11 bases lay in between. The germline V gene encodes CDR1 SGHNT and CDR2 YENEEA. CDR3 sequence reads: CASSKRTENTEAFF. DNA of the CDR3: TGTGCCAGCAGCAAACGGACAGAGAACACTGAAGCTTTCTTT.